The 7 T cell receptor beta chains below come from one sample, sequenced in a study of T cell changes during pregnancy in multiple sclerosis (dated by TCRdb to the late 2010s). Receptors were amplified or captured by the immunoSEQ multiplex PCR assay. The clones in this table, taken by TCRdb from immuneACCESS, are in-frame only. Not every clone is retained; where verified, under half of the shortfall comes from an unresolved V gene, and the cause of the rest is unknown. A total of around 88,000 clones appear in this sample, approximately 90% of them only once. The ten most abundant clones make up roughly 2.1% of the sample. Here the sequenced sample was peripheral blood, taken after pregnancy. The source is a female donor in good health, enrolled as a control in a pregnancy study.

This chain uses TRBV18 with TRBJ1-2; 12 bases fit TRBD1. This CDR3 is built from 16 residues. In germline, CDR1 is KGHSH, CDR2 LQKENI. The ends lost 3 bases at V and 3 bases at J; junction bases unmatched: 5. CDR3 sequence (DNA): TGTGCCAGCTCACCGGGACAGGGGGCGTTGGACTATGGCTACACCTTC. Encoded protein: CASSPGQGALDYGYTF.

This clone was counted only a few times. The chain carries TRBV27 and TRBJ2-3; weak D call: TRBD1 (6 bases). Germline V CDR1 and CDR2: MNHEY, SMNVEV (reference sequence). The ends were cut back, 7 bases at V and 2 bases at J, with 19 bases in the middle. The CDR3 runs 16 residues. In nucleotides, the CDR3 is TGTGCCAGCAAACCGAGGGGGACGGGACACACAGATACGCAGTATTTT. Protein sequence: CASKPRGTGHTDTQYF.

The chain combines TRBV2 with TRBJ1-2; 7 bases map to TRBD1. The germline gives CDR1 SNHLY, CDR2 FYNNEI. Trimming cost V 6 bases and J 4 bases; bases outside gene matches: 5. The CDR3 is 13 residues long. This CDR3 reads CASSRQGSYGYTF. CDR3 DNA: TGTGCCAGCAGCCGACAGGGTTCCTATGGCTACACCTTC.

Here the CDR3 reads CASSPGQGHGQPQHF. As DNA, the CDR3 is TGTGCCAGCAGTCCCGGACAGGGGCACGGTCAGCCCCAGCATTTT. J is TRBJ1-5 and V is TRBV6-1; TRBD1 matches 9 bases. This CDR3 has 15 amino acids. V was pared by 5 bases and J by 6 bases, with 8 bases of the junction left unmatched. The V gene's germline CDR1 is MNHNS and CDR2 SASEGT.

V and J are TRBV7-2 and TRBJ2-3, with 12 bases fitting TRBD2. Trimming removed 5 bases from V and 7 bases from J; junction bases left unmatched: 10. Germline-derived CDR1 and CDR2 are SGHTA and FQGNSA. The CDR3 contains 16 residues. CDR3 in DNA: TGTGCCAGCAGCCCCCAACTAGCGGGGGGACCAAATACGCAGTATTTT. Protein: CASSPQLAGGPNTQYF.

The J gene is TRBJ1-2, the V gene TRBV2, with D possibly TRBD1 on 5 matching bases. The V and J ends lost 5 bases and 1 base respectively, with 8 bases between them. CDR1 and CDR2 (germline): SNHLY, FYNNEI. This CDR3 has 13 residues. DNA of the CDR3: TGTGCCAGCAGTCAGGGATATAACTATGGCTACACCTTC. Encoded protein: CASSQGYNYGYTF.

This rearrangement joins TRBV6-1 to TRBJ2-1; 10 bases are shared with TRBD1. Germline values: CDR1 MNHNS, CDR2 SASEGT. The CDR3 consists of 14 residues. J was trimmed by 6 bases and V by 5 bases; bases with no gene match: 4. The CDR3 here is CASSTRTGGNEQFF. The CDR3 region has the DNA TGTGCCAGCAGTACCCGGACAGGGGGCAATGAGCAGTTCTTC.